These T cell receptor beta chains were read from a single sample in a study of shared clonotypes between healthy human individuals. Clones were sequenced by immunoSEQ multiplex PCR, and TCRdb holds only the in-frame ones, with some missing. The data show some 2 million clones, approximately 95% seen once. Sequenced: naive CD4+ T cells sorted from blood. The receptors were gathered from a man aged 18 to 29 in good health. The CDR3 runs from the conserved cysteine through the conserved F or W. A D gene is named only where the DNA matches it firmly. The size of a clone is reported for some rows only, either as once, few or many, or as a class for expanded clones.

CASSRDREQYF	TGTGCCAGCAGCAGGGACCGCGAGCAGTACTTC	.	TRBV28	TRBJ2-7	.
CASSSATGVETQYF	TGTGCCAGCAGCTCAGCAACAGGGGTGGAGACCCAGTACTTC	TRBD1	TRBV7-8	TRBJ2-5	.
CASSSPAGDAFF	TGTGCCAGCAGTAGCCCCGCGGGGGACGCTTTCTTT	.	TRBV28	TRBJ1-1	.
CASSLVPDRAGNQPQHF	TGTGCCAGCAGCTTAGTACCGGACAGGGCCGGCAATCAGCCCCAGCATTTT	TRBD1	TRBV11-2	TRBJ1-5	.
CASSQDPSRLAGYNEQFF	TGCGCCAGCAGCCAAGATCCTTCACGACTAGCGGGATACAATGAGCAGTTCTTC	TRBD2	TRBV4-1	TRBJ2-1	.
CASSSGQGAEAFF	TGTGCCAGCAGTTCTGGTCAGGGGGCAGAAGCTTTCTTT	TRBD1	TRBV28	TRBJ1-1	.
CASSEMRMGGPITDTQYF	TGTGCCAGCAGTGAGATGAGGATGGGGGGGCCCATTACAGATACGCAGTATTTT	.	TRBV6-1	TRBJ2-3	.
CASSSLGSPLHF	TGTGCCAGCAGTTCGCTAGGCTCACCCCTCCACTTT	.	TRBV28	TRBJ1-6	.
CASSYRPTGQGNSPLHF	TGTGCCAGCAGCTACCGACCGACCGGACAGGGGAATTCACCCCTCCACTTT	TRBD1	TRBV13	TRBJ1-6	.
CASRYSYQLYEQYF	TGTGCCAGCAGATACAGCTACCAACTATACGAGCAGTACTTC	.	TRBV28	TRBJ2-7	.
CASSLQDRVPETQYF	TGCGCCAGCAGCTTACAGGACAGGGTACCAGAGACCCAGTACTTC	TRBD1	TRBV5-1	TRBJ2-5	once
CASSQEGSGGRSYEQYF	TGCGCCAGCAGCCAAGAGGGGTCTGGCGGGCGATCCTACGAGCAGTACTTC	.	TRBV4-1	TRBJ2-7	.
CASSLGGTRNSPLHF	TGTGCCAGCAGCTTAGGGGGGACAAGAAATTCACCCCTCCACTTT	.	TRBV11-2	TRBJ1-6	.
CASSGGNTQETQYF	TGTGCCAGCAGCGGCGGGAATACCCAAGAGACCCAGTACTTC	.	TRBV5-4	TRBJ2-5	.
CASSALEGKANNEQFF	TGTGCCAGTAGTGCACTAGAAGGGAAGGCCAACAATGAGCAGTTCTTC	.	TRBV19	TRBJ2-1	.
CASSLGPGQGSIYEQYF	TGTGCCAGCAGCTTGGGCCCTGGACAGGGTTCCATTTACGAGCAGTACTTC	TRBD1	TRBV5-6	TRBJ2-7	.
CASSNGLSNEQYF	TGTGCCAGCAGCAATGGGTTATCGAACGAGCAGTACTTC	.	TRBV21-1	TRBJ2-7	.
CASSLVLSSGEETQYF	TGCGCCAGCAGCTTGGTACTCAGTTCTGGGGAAGAGACCCAGTACTTC	.	TRBV5-1	TRBJ2-5	few
CAWGWARNYGYTF	TGTGCCTGGGGCTGGGCACGTAACTATGGCTACACCTTC	.	TRBV30	TRBJ1-2	.
CASSPGWSGRVEQYF	TGTGCCAGCAGCCCAGGGTGGAGCGGGAGGGTTGAGCAGTACTTC	TRBD2	TRBV7-2	TRBJ2-7	.
CASSPMRASETIYF	TGTGCCAGCAGCCCGATGAGGGCCTCGGAAACCATATATTTT	.	TRBV5-8	TRBJ1-3	once
CASSPTGSGNTIYF	TGCGCCAGCAGCCCGACAGGGTCTGGAAACACCATATATTTT	TRBD1	TRBV5-1	TRBJ1-3	once
CASSLARTVNTEAFF	TGTGCCAGCAGTTTAGCCCGGACAGTGAACACTGAAGCTTTCTTT	.	TRBV27	TRBJ1-1	.
CASGLVRQGTSGVSYEQYF	TGTGCTAGTGGTTTGGTACGCCAGGGGACTAGCGGGGTATCCTACGAGCAGTACTTC	TRBD2	TRBV12-5	TRBJ2-7	.
CASSSPLGGNSYEQYF	TGTGCCAGCAGCTCCCCCTTGGGGGGGAACTCCTACGAGCAGTACTTC	TRBD2	TRBV11-2	TRBJ2-7	once
CASSQEGSYNSPLHF	TGTGCCAGCAGCCAAGAGGGGTCCTATAATTCACCCCTCCACTTT	.	TRBV4-2	TRBJ1-6	.
CASSGAENQPQHF	TGTGCCAGCTCAGGGGCCGAGAATCAGCCCCAGCATTTT	.	TRBV18	TRBJ1-5	.
CASSQDRNEQYF	TGTGCCAGCAGCCAAGATAGGAACGAGCAGTACTTC	.	TRBV14	TRBJ2-7	.
CAITAGQSNTEAFF	TGTGCCATCACCGCGGGACAGTCGAACACTGAAGCTTTCTTT	TRBD1	TRBV10-3	TRBJ1-1	.